Following are 30 T cell receptor beta chains from one sample sequenced in a study of cytomegalovirus exposure and HLA in healthy donors. The PCR employed 60 Vbeta primers together with 13 Jbeta primers. Repertoires were generated with immunoSEQ multiplex PCR, while TCRdb's copy carries only in-frame clones and drops some. The sample lists approximately 140,000 clones; around 72% were seen once. The sample comprised PBMCs. The receptors originated from a human donor in good health.

The chain couples TRBV6-5 to TRBJ2-7; 7 bases map to TRBD1. Germline V gene data show CDR1 as MNHEY and CDR2 as SVGAGI. Trimming removed 6 bases from V and 0 bases from J; junction bases left unmatched: 2. The CDR3 has 13 amino acids. CDR3 loop: CASRGDSSYEQYF. CDR3 nucleotide sequence: TGTGCCAGCAGGGGGGACAGCTCCTACGAGCAGTACTTC.

The rearrangement links TRBV30 to TRBJ1-1; D might be TRBD1 (5 bases). The CDR3 is made up of 13 amino acids. Germline lookup yields CDR1 GTSNPN and CDR2 SVGIG (reference sequence). The V end was cut by 3 bases, the J end by 4 bases, with 12 bases between. Written as DNA, the CDR3 is TGTGCCTGGAGGTTTGGGGGGTCCACTGAAGCTTTCTTT. Amino acid sequence: CAWRFGGSTEAFF.

In its sample, this clone was seen a few times. CDR3 in amino acids: CASSLYWTGANQPQHF. CDR3 nucleotides: TGTGCCAGCAGCTTATACTGGACAGGCGCCAATCAGCCCCAGCATTTT. This rearrangement joins TRBV7-2 to TRBJ1-5; 7 bases agree with TRBD1. The V and J ends lost 2 bases and 3 bases, in that order; junction bases with no gene match: 7. The V gene's germline CDR1 is SGHTA and CDR2 FQGNSA. CDR3 length equals 16 residues.

This clone has a handful of counts. This chain joins TRBV7-9 and TRBJ2-3; 8 bases map to TRBD1. The CDR3 runs to 15 residues. The germline gives CDR1 SEHNR, CDR2 FQNEAQ (reference sequence). After removal of 1 base from V and 1 base from J, the junction contained 1 base not matched to a gene. This CDR3 reads CASSLDRGGTDTQYF. CDR3 nucleotides: TGTGCCAGCAGCTTAGACAGGGGGGGCACAGATACGCAGTATTTT.

The chain couples TRBV7-2 to TRBJ2-7, with 8 bases fitting TRBD1. The J segment lost 4 bases and the V segment lost 5 bases, leaving 13 bases of the junction unmatched. Germline V gene lookup returns CDR1 SGHTA and CDR2 FQGNSA. The length of the CDR3 is 16 residues. Written as DNA, the CDR3 is TGTGCCAGCAGCCCGATTTTAGGACAGGGAGCGTACGAGCAGTACTTC. Its translation: CASSPILGQGAYEQYF.

J is TRBJ1-3 and V is TRBV7-6; no clear D. Judging by the DNA end, TRBJ2-2 fits better; the J call may be wrong. Germline V gene data show CDR1 as SGHVS and CDR2 as FNYEAQ. The CDR3 extends over 16 amino acids. The CDR3 sequence is CASSLGSTSSTGELFF. The CDR3 region has the DNA TGTGCCAGCAGCTTAGGGTCTACGAGTTCCACCGGGGAGCTGTTTTTT.

This clone was detected only once. This chain uses TRBV9 with TRBJ1-1; D call uncertain. Germline-derived CDR1 and CDR2 are SGDLS and YYNGEE. The CDR3 has 14 amino acids. Trimming took off 1 base at V and 5 bases at J, with 12 bases between the two ends. CDR3 residues: CASSVRPGETEAFF. CDR3 sequence (DNA): TGTGCCAGCAGCGTACGCCCGGGTGAGACTGAAGCTTTCTTT.

The chain recombines TRBV30 with TRBJ1-2, with D maybe TRBD1 (6 bases). V lost 3 bases and J 7 bases, leaving 15 bases between the germline ends. CDR3 length: 13 residues. Per the germline V gene, CDR1 is GTSNPN and CDR2 is SVGIG (reference sequence). The CDR3 DNA reads TGTGCCTGGAGGGACAGTCTGATAGGTGGCTACACCTTC. Translating gives CAWRDSLIGGYTF.

This clone appeared a few times. The J gene is TRBJ1-2, the V gene TRBV27; D perhaps matches TRBD1 (5 bases). The germline V and J ends were trimmed by 2 bases and 6 bases, with 13 bases remaining between them. CDR3 size: 14 residues. Per the germline V gene, CDR1 is MNHEY and CDR2 is SMNVEV (reference sequence). In DNA, the CDR3 is TGTGCCAGCAGTTTAGGGTCTCAGGGTCATGGCTACACCTTC. Its translation: CASSLGSQGHGYTF.

The chain has TRBV30 and TRBJ1-2; D perhaps matches TRBD1 (5 bases). This CDR3 has 14 residues. The ends were cut back, 7 bases at V and 1 base at J, with 16 bases in the middle. Germline-derived CDR1 and CDR2 are GTSNPN and SVGIG (reference sequence). CDR3 amino acids: CALTRALLNYGYTF. As DNA, the CDR3 is TGTGCCTTGACCAGGGCGCTACTTAACTATGGCTACACCTTC. Full variable domain (rest looked up from reference TRBV30 and TRBJ1-2): SQTIHQWPATLVQPVGSPLSLECTVEGTSNPNLYWYRQAAGRGLQLLFYSVGIGQISSEVPQNLSASRPQDRQFILSSKKLLLSDSGFYLCALTRALLNYGYTFGSGTRLTVV.

The chain links TRBV30 to TRBJ2-5; 8 positions match TRBD2. The CDR3 spans 16 residues. Germline V gene data show CDR1 as GTSNPN and CDR2 as SVGIG (reference sequence). The V gene end was trimmed by 0 bases and the J gene end by 7 bases; junction bases not matched to a gene: 13. The CDR3 DNA reads TGTGCCTGGAGTGTCGCCTCGGGACATCGGGGGGGGACCCAGTACTTC. As protein: CAWSVASGHRGGTQYF.

The V call is TRBV19, the J call TRBJ1-1; no clear D. Trimming cost V 3 bases and J 0 bases, with 8 bases left between them. Germline V gives CDR1 LNHDA, CDR2 SQIVND (reference sequence). The CDR3 has 14 amino acids. CDR3 coding DNA: TGTGCCAGTAGTATTGGCCAGGTGAACACTGAAGCTTTCTTT. Its protein product is CASSIGQVNTEAFF.

The V gene is TRBV6-5, the J gene TRBJ1-3; 7 bases are a match to TRBD1. Per germline, CDR1 MNHEY and CDR2 SVGAGI. This CDR3 has 16 amino acids. Trimming cost V 0 bases and J 0 bases; bases outside gene matches: 2. The CDR3 loop is CASSYSGQDSGNTIYF. The CDR3 DNA is TGTGCCAGCAGTTACTCCGGACAGGACTCTGGAAACACCATATATTTT.

This clone appeared a single time. The chain has TRBV12-5 and TRBJ2-3, with 8 bases identical to TRBD1. The CDR3 loop spans 14 amino acids. V was clipped by 5 bases and J by 3 bases; unmatched bases: 4. The germline gives CDR1 LGHNT, CDR2 FRNRAP. The CDR3 nucleotides are TGTGCTAGTGGTACCGGACAGGGTACAGATACGCAGTATTTT. The encoded protein is CASGTGQGTDTQYF.

The table lists this clone with a few counts. The chain's CDR3 is CASSLTFTGANVLTF. The DNA for the CDR3 is TGTGCCAGCAGCCTTACATTTACCGGGGCCAACGTCCTGACTTTC. The genes are TRBV6-5 and TRBJ2-6; D gene ambiguous. This CDR3 has 15 amino acids. Deletions cut 6 bases from V and 4 bases from J, with 13 bases between. CDR1 and CDR2 (germline): MNHEY, SVGAGI.

This chain links TRBV14 with TRBJ1-4; D ambiguous. CDR1 is SGHDN and CDR2 is FVKESK in the germline V gene. This CDR3 spans 13 amino acids. V lost 4 bases and J lost 13, with 16 bases in between. The CDR3 here is CASSPKMWAGLFF. DNA of the CDR3: TGTGCCAGCAGCCCCAAGATGTGGGCAGGACTGTTTTTT.

CDR3 region: CASSAGDPGAGTRPYEQYF. DNA for the CDR3: TGTGCCAGCAGCGCCGGAGACCCAGGGGCCGGGACTAGACCCTACGAGCAGTACTTC. The V call is TRBV7-2, the J call TRBJ2-7; 8 bases are a match to TRBD2. Germline assignment: CDR1 SGHTA and CDR2 FQGNSA. The CDR3 loop spans 19 amino acids. With V trimmed by 5 bases and J by 2 bases, 20 bases remained unmatched.

The chain joins TRBV6-5 to TRBJ1-6, with no clear D. Looked up from germline, CDR1 is MNHEY and CDR2 is SVGAGI. The CDR3 has 12 residues. The V and J ends lost 6 bases and 9 bases respectively, with 9 bases between them. The CDR3 protein is CASRTGVSPLHF. For the CDR3, the DNA is TGTGCCAGCAGAACGGGTGTTTCACCCCTCCACTTT.

The chain employs TRBV28 and TRBJ1-2, with TRBD1 identical over 11 bases. The CDR3 runs 17 residues. J gave up 4 bases and V 5 bases, and 12 bases lay outside the gene matches. Germline V gene lookup returns CDR1 MDHEN and CDR2 SYDVKM. The DNA of the CDR3 is TGTGCCAGCAGTACGAGGACAGGGGGCAAGGGTATCTATGGCTACACCTTC. This sequence encodes CASSTRTGGKGIYGYTF.

The table lists this clone with a few counts. This chain joins TRBV30 and TRBJ1-1; perhaps TRBD1 as D (5 bases). Germline assignment: CDR1 GTSNPN and CDR2 SVGIG (reference sequence). Deletions cut 2 bases from V and 7 bases from J, with 11 bases between. There are 12 residues in the CDR3. Written as DNA, the CDR3 is TGTGCCTGGAGTCCTCGACAGCTTGAAGCTTTCTTT. Translation gives CAWSPRQLEAFF.

The CDR3 sequence: CASSPFPAGGGETQYF. The DNA of the CDR3 is TGTGCCAGCAGCCCATTTCCAGCGGGGGGCGGAGAGACCCAGTACTTC. The chain has TRBV9 and TRBJ2-5; 9 bases are shared with TRBD2. The V gene end was trimmed by 4 bases and the J gene end by 4 bases; junction bases not matched to a gene: 11. Germline values: CDR1 SGDLS, CDR2 YYNGEE. This CDR3 has 16 residues.

The chain combines TRBV18 with TRBJ2-7, with unresolved D. Trimming took 3 bases from V and 3 from J, leaving 6 bases between them. Germline V CDR1 and CDR2: KGHSH, LQKENI. The CDR3 contains 12 residues. The CDR3 sequence: CASSPADYEQYF. The CDR3 DNA reads TGTGCCAGCTCACCGGCAGACTACGAGCAGTACTTC. Full variable domain (remainder filled in from reference TRBV18 and TRBJ2-7): NAGVMQNPRHLVRRRGQEARLRCSPMKGHSHVYWYRQLPEEGLKFMVYLQKENIIDESGMPKERFSAEFPKEGPSILRIQQVVRGDSAAYFCASSPADYEQYFGPGTRLTVT.

The rearrangement uses TRBV6-6 and TRBJ2-5; no clear D. The germline V gene encodes CDR1 MNHNY and CDR2 SVGAGI (reference sequence). The V and J ends lost 2 bases and 5 bases respectively, with 3 bases between them. The CDR3 totals 11 residues. CDR3 coding DNA: TGTGCCAGCAGTTACGAGGAGACCCAGTACTTC. Amino acid sequence: CASSYEETQYF.

The V call is TRBV10-2, the J call TRBJ1-1; possibly TRBD1 for D (5 bases). Germline V gives CDR1 WSHSY, CDR2 SAAADI. V lost 7 bases and J lost 1, with 7 bases in between. The CDR3 has 12 amino acids. CDR3 in amino acids: CASKQGNTEAFF. CDR3 nucleotides: TGCGCCAGCAAGCAGGGGAACACTGAAGCTTTCTTT.

This clone was seen just once. V and J are TRBV2 and TRBJ1-5, with no clear D. Trimming stripped 4 bases from V and 0 bases from J, with 7 bases between. The V gene's germline CDR1 is SNHLY and CDR2 FYNNEI. CDR3 length: 14 amino acids. The CDR3 nucleotides are TGTGCCAGCAGTGTGAGGATTAGCAATCAGCCCCAGCATTTT. Protein product: CASSVRISNQPQHF.

This chain joins TRBV7-9 and TRBJ2-5; 9 positions agree with TRBD1. The end of the DNA is better explained by TRBJ2-7, so the J call may be wrong. Germline CDR1 SEHNR, CDR2 FQNEAQ (reference sequence). The CDR3 extends over 17 amino acids. The CDR3, as DNA: TGTGCCAGCAGCTTAACGGTGAAAGGACAGGGGCGGGACGAGCAGTACTTC. This codes for CASSLTVKGQGRDEQYF.

The sample holds a few counts of this clone. This chain uses TRBV7-9 with TRBJ2-7; the match to TRBD2 covers 7 bases. In germline, CDR1 is SEHNR, CDR2 FQNEAQ (reference sequence). The junction had 15 bases not matched to a gene; V was cut back by 10 bases and J by 6 bases. The CDR3 loop spans 14 amino acids. The CDR3 bases are TGTGCCACGAACTCCCTTCCGGGAGGAGGCGAGCAGTACTTC. Translation: CATNSLPGGGEQYF.

The V call is TRBV29-1, the J call TRBJ2-1, with 15 bases lining up with TRBD2. The germline gives CDR1 SQVTM, CDR2 ANQGSEA. The CDR3 has 17 amino acids. After removal of 4 bases from V and 7 bases from J, the junction contained 11 bases not matched to a gene. The CDR3 reads CSVVSGLAGGPGNEQFF. The CDR3 DNA reads TGCAGCGTTGTTAGTGGACTAGCGGGGGGGCCTGGGAATGAGCAGTTCTTC.

This clone occurred a few times. The CDR3 protein is CASSPSGGLVPYNEQFF. The CDR3 DNA follows: TGTGCCAGCAGTCCCTCTGGGGGCCTGGTTCCCTACAATGAGCAGTTCTTC. V and J are TRBV27 and TRBJ2-1; the D gene is possibly TRBD1 (6 bases). Trimming removed 5 bases from V and 2 bases from J, with 19 bases in between. This CDR3 region has 17 residues. Germline CDR1 and CDR2: MNHEY and SMNVEV (reference sequence).

This clone was seen a few times. The chain recombines TRBV15 with TRBJ1-5; 9 bases agree with TRBD1. This CDR3 is built from 18 residues. The J segment lost 1 base and the V segment lost 0 bases, leaving 7 bases of the junction unmatched. CDR1 and CDR2 (germline): LNHNV, YYDKDF (reference sequence). CDR3 DNA sequence: TGTGCCACCAGCAGAGATTTAGGGGGACAGGGAAGCAATCAGCCCCAGCATTTT. Translated, it gives CATSRDLGGQGSNQPQHF.